This T cell receptor beta chain derives from a study of human T cells and chemical hapten exposure (dated by TCRdb to the early 2020s). The study in broad terms: The libraries were sequenced as a pool, and the TCR yield per sample differed mostly because of small variations in library volumes within the pool. This study followed changes in the peripheral blood TCR repertoire in vivo during primary and secondary sensitization of alopecia patients to the hapten diphenylcyclopropenone (DPC). From each blood RNA sample, both TCR alpha and TCR beta chains were sequenced.

This clonotype has a count of ten or more. Its antigen specificity is not known. A junction end diverges from the germline sequence, so it may reflect a read error. Unfractionated whole blood was collected in Tempus Blood RNA tubes, and total RNA was extracted from that blood. About 5 healthy volunteers acted as controls for TCR sequencing and had blood drawn at day 0, 2 weeks and 6 weeks. What the study reported, not specific to this receptor: Repeated subsampling changed both the strength of the expansion versus patch-test correlation and the threshold at which the correlation became significant. DPC sensitization did not change how many TCRs were above 1 in 1000 frequency, and no evidence was found of alterations in global repertoire structure.

The library was built by means of 5' RACE. Data came from an Illumina MiSeq. During library preparation, unique molecular identifiers were attached to individual cDNA molecules so that TCRs could be counted quantitatively and reproducibly. As for how the authors treated the data: Samples had a median of roughly 100,000 TCRs, with a range from about 20,000 to 690,600. The Decombinator software suite was used to annotate the V, J and CDR3 of the TCR reads. Every sample was subsampled to the same number of TCRs (28,000) for the PS versus PT1 abundance plots. TCRs were defined as expanded if absent before sensitization and observed at least eight times at the 2-week time point. TCRdb reworked the public reads: Q25 trimming with fastp, MiXCR clone assembly, productive beta chains retained. Identical CDR3 protein sequences are pooled into one entry, listed with their most common genes and DNA. The V and J calls shown here were made by TCRdb, not taken from the authors' results. This sample gives about 110,000 distinct CDR3 sequences in total; roughly 19% of them show up just once. 2.5% to 3.5% of the sample comes from the top ten.

This sequence originates from a human donor in good health.

The sequenced DNA is TGTGCCAGCAGCCTCCCCGCGGCAGCCAGCTTT. Translated, this gives CASSLPAAASF. The V and J genes are TRBV7-9 and TRBJ1-1; the D gene lacks a confident call. Its CDR3 holds 11 amino acids, cysteine through phenylalanine. Here the CDR3 DNA is all that survives: 33 bases in frame from base 1. For CDR1 and CDR2, the germline V gene (reference sequence) lists SEHNR and FQNEAQ.